This TCR beta chain was recovered during a study of identical twins (dated by TCRdb to 2016 to 2017). The study in broad terms: TCR alpha and beta repertoires from monozygotic twins, unrelated adults of various ages and cord blood were deep-sequenced to test whether fetal clonotypes persist. To rule out contamination, replicate twin experiments were performed at different times with different library preparation protocols. Broad study findings and their caveats: Conclusions relied on cross-sectional statistical analysis, since the same donors could not be followed over many years. Out-of-frame TCR alpha sharing in monozygotic twins was systematically underestimated by recombination models, whereas sharing between unrelated individuals was in agreement with the recombination models. Invariant T cells such as MAIT and iNKT could partly confound zero-insertion analyses, though diverse VJ usage argued against this for most clonotypes. In beta out-of-frame sequences, excess twin sharing was weaker, because having fewer shared sequences lowered the signal-to-noise ratio. Abundant cord blood beta clonotypes had fewer insertions, young adult naive repertoires showed a similar but weaker trend, and memory repertoires showed no such trend. Compared with coincidental sharing between unrelated individuals, out-of-frame TCR alpha sequences shared between twins had an excess of sequences with low generation probability.

All donors were healthy Caucasians. Three pairs of female monozygotic twins, all aged roughly 18 to 29 years, made up the twin cohort. Peripheral blood mononuclear cells were used as the source from which RNA for TCR libraries was isolated. The method behind the library was 5' RACE. TCRdb records Illumina HiSeq 2000 as the sequencer. A universal primer binding site was added through template switching, and the final cDNA carried a unique molecular identifier so that TCR cDNA molecules could be counted accurately. First-strand cDNA for TCR alpha and beta chains was synthesized from specific primers in the conserved constant-segment region. To control for contamination, each cDNA library was double barcoded with a SMART-Mk sample barcode plus Illumina barcodes. TruSeq adapter sequences, together with Illumina sample barcodes, were added in two successive PCR steps. TCR alpha and beta cDNA libraries were sequenced on the Illumina HiSeq platform with custom primers. In the paper's pipeline: Unique molecular identifiers were extracted from raw reads with MiGEC, and CDR3 positions were determined with MiXCR. Recombination models were inferred per individual with the repgenHMM and IGoR tools using an EM algorithm. The analysis of shared clonotypes was done with the tcR package in R, with sharing normalized by the product of cloneset sizes. To study raw recombination without the effects of thymic and clonal selection, out-of-frame nonproductive sequences were analyzed. TCRdb reanalyzed the raw reads on its own, using fastp at Q25 for trimming and MiXCR for clone calling, and kept in-frame beta chains. Rows matching on CDR3 protein sequence are summarized as one entry with the most common DNA and genes. The authors' filters were not applied to this entry. In all, the sample holds 600,000 to 700,000 distinct CDR3 sequences, and 20% to 25% of those were seen once. The ten largest clonotypes hold around 4.4% of the sample.

According to the germline V gene (reference sequence), CDR1 reads MNHNY and CDR2 reads SVGAGI. Relative to germline, V is 6 bases shorter and J is 5 bases shorter, with 14 bases between their ends. The CDR3, cysteine through phenylalanine, is 13 amino acids long. Only the CDR3 portion is preserved as DNA: 39 bases, with reading frame beginning at the first base. Comments on this clonotype: Its antigen is unknown. No quality values exist for individual bases; no much larger clone is one base distant.

This sample also appeared in a second study, on T cells expressing NK-cell markers. The second study's paper adds: In sorted CD3+CD56+NKG2C+, CD3+CD56+NKG2C- and CD3+CD56-NKG2C+ T-cell subsets from 7 or 8 donors, TCR beta-chain repertoires were profiled. Among the eight sequenced donors, seven were HCMV-seropositive and one was HCMV-seronegative. To restrict sorting to alphabetaTCR-expressing T cells, an anti-gammadeltaTCR antibody was added in several experiments. In six donors, the dominant CD3+CD56+NKG2C+ clonotypes ranked among the top 10 CD8+ clonotypes, making up about 1.0-8% of CD8+ T cells. Those dominant clonotypes were again the most abundant among CD3+CD56-NKG2C+ cells in a handful of donors, at roughly 25-65%. Whether the expanded NKG2C-expressing T cell clones were specific for HCMV antigens remained unclear. Randomly selected healthy volunteers, three men and five women, were used as the eight sequenced donors. To determine HCMV serostatus, a commercial ELISA kit was used to detect HCMV-specific IgG in serum. For six donors, bulk peripheral blood T-cell repertoires were also sequenced from unsorted PBMC. MIGEC handled demultiplexing of the reads and grouping by UMI, while MiTCR was used to assemble and quantify clonotypes. To exclude erroneous sequences, only TCR cDNA sequences supported by at least two reads were retained. The tcR package was used for downstream repertoire analysis, with clonotypes matched between fractions based on CDR3 nucleotide sequence plus V segment. Antigen specificity was annotated against VDJdb with VDJmatch, allowing one amino acid substitution in CDR3.

The V and J genes are TRBV6-6 and TRBJ2-7; the D region may be TRBD1 or TRBD2, each matching 6 bases equally. This TCR was sampled from a woman aged 18-29 years in good health. The sequencing sample was made of PBMCs. The nucleotides read TGTGCCAGCAGCTCGACGGGGGCCCACGAGCAGTACTTC. The translation is CASSSTGAHEQYF.